These T cell receptor beta chains were read from a single sample in a study of T-cell reconstitution after alpha-beta-depleted transplantation in children. Via MiXCR, TCRdb re-called the PCR reads, giving one row per CDR3 protein. The profile shows hundreds of thousands of distinct CDR3 sequences, about 31% of them singletons. The specimen comprised PBMCs from the stem cell graft donor, sampled from the stem cell graft. The receptors were sampled from a human donor who donated a stem cell graft to a child with aplastic anemia. Both conserved end residues are part of each CDR3. Fields, in order: clone size, J gene, D gene, V gene, CDR3 DNA, CDR3 protein. A D gene is named only where the DNA matches it firmly. Clone size is stated in some rows and not others, as once, few, many or a class when expanded.

>few|TRBJ1-5|TRBD1|TRBV12-3/TRBV12-4
TGTGCCAGCAGGCCGGGACAGGGGAATCAGCCCCAGCATTTT
CASRPGQGNQPQHF
>NA|TRBJ2-5|TRBD1|TRBV28
TGTGCCAGCAGTCATTCCCGGCAGGGGGCGGGGGAGACCCAGTACTTC
CASSHSRQGAGETQYF
>few|TRBJ2-1|NA|TRBV30
TGTGCCTGGAGGGGTCAGCGAGAGCAGTTCTTC
CAWRGQREQFF
>NA|TRBJ2-7|TRBD2|TRBV5-1
TGCGCCAGCAGCTTTCGGCCCCAGCGGGAGGTCTACGAGCAGTACTTC
CASSFRPQREVYEQYF
>few|TRBJ2-6|TRBD1|TRBV30
TGTGCCTGGAGTGTGGACAGGATCAGCTCTGGGGCCAACGTCCTGACTTTC
CAWSVDRISSGANVLTF
>few|TRBJ1-2|TRBD1|TRBV4-3
TGCGCCAGCAGCCAAGGGGACAGGGAGTATGGCTACACCTTC
CASSQGDREYGYTF
>NA|TRBJ2-1|TRBD1|TRBV24-1
TGTGCCACCAGTGGGGTGGACAGGATCTACAATGAGCAGTTCTTC
CATSGVDRIYNEQFF
>NA|TRBJ2-1|TRBD2|TRBV15
TGTGCCACCAGCAGAGTCAGGACTAGCGGGAGGAACAATGAGCAGTTCTTC
CATSRVRTSGRNNEQFF
>NA|TRBJ2-6|NA|TRBV30
TGTGCCTGGGGTAGGAGGGGGACTGGGGCCAACGTCCTGACTTTC
CAWGRRGTGANVLTF
>few|TRBJ2-7|NA|TRBV20-1
TGCAGTGCTGGAGGGCTGAAAAACTCCTACGAGCAGTACTTC
CSAGGLKNSYEQYF
>NA|TRBJ2-1|TRBD2|TRBV30
TGTGCCTGGAGGACTAGCGGGATCCATGAGCAGTTCTTC
CAWRTSGIHEQFF
>few|TRBJ2-3|TRBD1|TRBV12-3/TRBV12-4
TGTGCCAGCAGCGGACAGGGGTGGGATACGCAGTATTTT
CASSGQGWDTQYF
>few|TRBJ2-3|NA|TRBV5-1
TGCGCCAGCAGCTTGTACTACCCTAGCACAGATACGCAGTATTTT
CASSLYYPSTDTQYF
>once|TRBJ1-3|NA|TRBV21-1
TGTGCCAGCAGCAATTGGCGGCGAGGGTTCCCCGGAAACACCATATATTTT
CASSNWRRGFPGNTIYF
>NA|TRBJ1-1|NA|TRBV5-1
TGCGCCAGCAGCTTGGAGGGACAATCCATCGGGACGGAAGCTTTCTTT
CASSLEGQSIGTEAFF
>NA|TRBJ2-2|NA|TRBV20-1
TGCAGTGCCTACGGCCCCCTTCGGGAGCTGTTTTTT
CSAYGPLRELFF
>NA|TRBJ2-3|TRBD2|TRBV12-3/TRBV12-4
TGTGCCAGCAGTTTAGGTTCCAGGACTAGCGGGACCGATACGCAGTATTTT
CASSLGSRTSGTDTQYF
>NA|TRBJ2-1|NA|TRBV18
TGTGCCAGCTCACCAATCTCAGGGAACTACAATGAGCAGTTCTTC
CASSPISGNYNEQFF
>NA|TRBJ2-3|NA|TRBV5-1
TGCGCCAGCAGCTTCGTCCCATCAATGTCCCCGTCCCTTAGAGATACGCAGTATTTT
CASSFVPSMSPSLRDTQYF
>NA|TRBJ2-7|TRBD2|TRBV7-2
TGTGCCAGCAGCTCACGCCAAGCGGGAGCCTACGAGCAGTACTTC
CASSSRQAGAYEQYF
>NA|TRBJ2-3|NA|TRBV3-1
TGTGCCAGCAGCCGCCTAACAAGCACAGATACGCAGTATTTT
CASSRLTSTDTQYF
>NA|TRBJ1-5|NA|TRBV12-3/TRBV12-4
TGTGCCAGCAGTGAATTGCGGGACAATCAGCCCCAGCATTTT
CASSELRDNQPQHF